Following are 27 T cell receptor beta chains from one sample sequenced in a study of blood T cell repertoires in COVID-19. Libraries were prepared by immunoSEQ multiplex PCR; TCRdb keeps only in-frame clonotypes and omits some of them. The table lists more than 45,000 clones, 85% to 90% of them singletons. The specimen sequenced was peripheral blood. These receptors were taken from a human donor in a cohort sampled during active COVID-19.

This chain uses TRBV7-9 with TRBJ2-1; D not certain. V lost 1 base, J lost 10 bases, and 8 bases lay in between. This CDR3 spans 12 amino acids. Germline lookup yields CDR1 SEHNR and CDR2 FQNEAQ (reference sequence). The CDR3 protein is CASSLVNSEQFF. CDR3 coding DNA: TGTGCCAGCAGCTTAGTTAACTCCGAGCAGTTCTTC.

The chain combines TRBV28 with TRBJ2-3; 10 bases are a match to TRBD2. The V gene end was trimmed by 7 bases and the J gene end by 7 bases; junction bases not matched to a gene: 14. The germline CDR1 and CDR2 sequences are MDHEN and SYDVKM. CDR3 length: 16 amino acids. DNA of the CDR3: TGTGCCAGCACCCCTTCACTAGCGGGAAGCAGAAATACGCAGTATTTT. Its protein is CASTPSLAGSRNTQYF.

The CDR3 DNA is TGCGCCAGCAGTCAGGCCCCTACTAGGCACTACGAGCAGTACGTC. It encodes CASSQAPTRHYEQYV. V and J are TRBV23-1 and TRBJ2-7; D perhaps matches TRBD2 (5 bases). TRBV23-1 is sorted into the ORF group, with uncertain function. The V end was cut by 3 bases, the J end by 3 bases, with 15 bases between. CDR3 size: 15 residues.

The V gene is TRBV28, the J gene TRBJ2-5; D gene unclear. CDR3 length equals 12 residues. Trimming shortened V by 8 bases and J by 3 bases, and 10 bases separated the two germline ends. Germline CDR1 MDHEN, CDR2 SYDVKM. The CDR3 sequence is CASSEVKETQYF. The CDR3 DNA reads TGTGCCAGCTCCGAGGTCAAAGAGACCCAGTACTTC.

The chain links TRBV9 to TRBJ2-5; 7 nucleotides line up with TRBD1. The CDR3 runs to 15 residues. The V gene's germline CDR1 is SGDLS and CDR2 YYNGEE. V was pared by 3 bases and J by 1 base, with 6 bases of the junction left unmatched. The CDR3 DNA sequence: TGTGCCAGCAGCGCAACAGGGGCGAGCCAAGAGACCCAGTACTTC. Translating gives CASSATGASQETQYF.

V usage is TRBV18 and J usage is TRBJ2-1; D is perhaps TRBD2 (6 bases). V gave up 2 bases and J gave up 8 bases, with 16 bases separating them. Germline V lookup: CDR1 KGHSH, CDR2 LQKENI. The CDR3 totals 15 residues. The CDR3 nucleotides read TGTGCCAGCTCACCAGGGCAGGGAGGATTGGATGAGCAGTTCTTC. It translates to CASSPGQGGLDEQFF.

Written as DNA, the CDR3 is TGTGCCAGCAGTCCGCCGGGACTAGCGGACCGCGTTGAGTCCTACGAGCAGTACGTC. Its translation: CASSPPGLADRVESYEQYV. The chain carries TRBV7-2 and TRBJ2-7; the match to TRBD2 covers 11 bases. The CDR3 sequence is 19 residues long. CDR1 and CDR2 (germline): SGHTA, FQGNSA. With 6 bases clipped from V and 1 base from J, the junction kept 17 bases outside the gene matches.

The chain employs TRBV7-3 and TRBJ2-7, with TRBD1 matching over 8 bases. V shed 5 bases and J 3 bases; nucleotides not matched to a gene: 9. Germline V gene data show CDR1 as SGHTA and CDR2 as FQGTGA. The CDR3 contains 15 residues. CDR3 sequence reads: CASSIAGGENYEQYF. DNA of the CDR3: TGTGCCAGCAGCATCGCAGGGGGCGAGAACTACGAGCAGTACTTC. Full variable domain (missing parts from reference TRBV7-3 and TRBJ2-7): GAGVSQTPSNKVTEKGKYVELRCDPISGHTALYWYRQSLGQGPEFLIYFQGTGAADDSGLPNDRFFAVRPEGSVSTLKIQRTERGDSAVYLCASSIAGGENYEQYFGPGTRLTVT.

V is TRBV27 and J is TRBJ1-2, with TRBD1 matching 7 bases. The V and J ends lost 5 bases and 4 bases, in that order; junction bases with no gene match: 10. CDR3 length: 15 residues. Germline V gene lookup returns CDR1 MNHEY and CDR2 SMNVEV (reference sequence). The CDR3: CASSLQQGLGYGYTF. Here the CDR3 DNA reads TGTGCCAGCAGTCTACAACAGGGGTTGGGCTATGGCTACACCTTC.

The genes are TRBV27 and TRBJ2-1, with D perhaps TRBD2 (5 bases). Per germline, CDR1 MNHEY and CDR2 SMNVEV (reference sequence). V gave up 3 bases and J gave up 2 bases, with 11 bases separating them. The CDR3 consists of 15 residues. The CDR3 sequence is CASSFAEVPYNEQFF. CDR3 bases: TGTGCCAGCAGTTTCGCGGAGGTTCCCTACAATGAGCAGTTCTTC.

The V and J genes are TRBV19 and TRBJ1-1; a possible D gene is TRBD1 (6 bases). V was pared by 4 bases and J by 7 bases, with 19 bases between. CDR1 and CDR2 (germline): LNHDA, SQIVND (reference sequence). CDR3 length: 15 amino acids. The CDR3 DNA follows: TGTGCCAGTAGTAAAGAGGGGGGAAGATCCTTTGAAGCTTTCTTT. Protein product: CASSKEGGRSFEAFF. Full variable domain (outside the CDR3, taken from reference TRBV19 and TRBJ1-1): DGGITQSPKYLFRKEGQNVTLSCEQNLNHDAMYWYRQDPGQGLRLIYYSQIVNDFQKGDIAEGYSVSREKKESFPLTVTSAQKNPTAFYLCASSKEGGRSFEAFFGQGTRLTVV.

CDR3 region: CASSTVQGNYGYTF. CDR3 in DNA: TGTGCCAGTAGTACCGTACAGGGGAACTATGGCTACACCTTC. The chain recombines TRBV19 with TRBJ1-2, with 7 bases that match TRBD1. Germline V gene lookup returns CDR1 LNHDA and CDR2 SQIVND (reference sequence). The J segment lost 2 bases and the V segment lost 4 bases, leaving 4 bases of the junction unmatched. The CDR3 totals 14 residues.

The V call is TRBV5-1, the J call TRBJ2-2; D uncertain. Looked up from germline, CDR1 is SGHRS and CDR2 is YFSETQ. Between the trimmed V and J ends, which lost 4 bases and 1 base, there was a span of 14 bases. The CDR3 is 16 residues long. The CDR3: CASSPNPNGNTGELFF. For the CDR3, the DNA is TGCGCCAGCAGCCCTAACCCCAACGGGAACACCGGGGAGCTGTTTTTT.

The chain uses TRBV19 and TRBJ2-5; 8 bases agree with TRBD2. Trimming took 6 bases from V and 5 from J; bases not matched to a gene: 5. The V gene's germline CDR1 is LNHDA and CDR2 SQIVND (reference sequence). The CDR3 has 13 amino acids. The CDR3 DNA reads as TGTGCCAGTAGCGGGAGGGCCCCGGAGACCCAGTACTTC. This codes for CASSGRAPETQYF.

The rearrangement links TRBV14 to TRBJ2-5; 9 bases are a match to TRBD1. Germline V gene lookup returns CDR1 SGHDN and CDR2 FVKESK. The CDR3 totals 15 residues. The J segment lost 4 bases and the V segment lost 4 bases, leaving 7 bases of the junction unmatched. The CDR3 DNA follows: TGTGCCAGCAGCCCCCTTAGACAGGGGGGAGAGACCCAGTACTTC. Protein: CASSPLRQGGETQYF.

This clone has only a few counts. The V and J genes are TRBV7-9 and TRBJ1-6; 9 bases align to TRBD1. Germline CDR1 is SEHNR and CDR2 is FQNEAQ (reference sequence). The J segment lost 5 bases and the V segment lost 7 bases, leaving 12 bases of the junction unmatched. This CDR3 spans 17 amino acids. CDR3 DNA: TGTGCCAGCAACCCTTCCGGGACAGGGAGTGATAATTCACCCCTCCACTTT. This gives the protein CASNPSGTGSDNSPLHF.

V gene TRBV2 combines with J gene TRBJ2-7; D unclear. This CDR3 has 13 residues. Deletions cut 2 bases from V and 4 bases from J, with 9 bases between. In germline, CDR1 is SNHLY, CDR2 FYNNEI. CDR3 DNA: TGTGCCAGCAGTGAAATGCCCGGTTACGAGCAGTACGTC. Encoded protein: CASSEMPGYEQYV.

The chain couples TRBV7-2 to TRBJ2-3, with TRBD2 matching over 9 bases. The CDR3 sequence is 17 residues long. Trimming removed 1 base from V and 1 base from J; junction bases left unmatched: 6. Germline lookup yields CDR1 SGHTA and CDR2 FQGNSA. CDR3 region: CASSLVPRTSGTDTQYF. DNA of the CDR3: TGTGCCAGCAGCTTAGTCCCCCGGACTAGCGGCACAGATACGCAGTATTTT.

The gene calls are TRBV4-1 and TRBJ1-2, with D possibly being TRBD1 (6 bases). The CDR3 runs to 15 residues. Trimming pared 4 bases from V and 6 bases from J, leaving 18 bases between. From germline, CDR1 is MGHRA and CDR2 YSYEKL. The CDR3 loop is CASSLVGATPNGYTF. CDR3 DNA: TGCGCCAGCAGCCTCGTGGGGGCCACCCCAAATGGCTACACCTTC.

This sequence joins TRBV5-1 and TRBJ2-1; TRBD2 matches 11 bases. With V trimmed by 4 bases and J by 4 bases, 4 bases remained unmatched. CDR1 is SGHRS and CDR2 is YFSETQ in the germline V gene. This CDR3 has 15 amino acids. The CDR3 loop is CASSTTSGGYNEQFF. The CDR3 bases are TGCGCCAGCAGCACAACTAGCGGGGGTTACAATGAGCAGTTCTTC.

The V call is TRBV7-3, the J call TRBJ2-7; 9 bases line up with TRBD1. Germline CDR1 is SGHTA and CDR2 is FQGTGA. Losses at the gene ends were 5 bases for V and 2 bases for J; bases not matched to a gene: 7. CDR3 length: 15 amino acids. The CDR3 is CASSPGGTGPYEQYF. The CDR3 DNA is TGTGCCAGCAGCCCCGGGGGGACAGGGCCCTACGAGCAGTACTTC.

The chain couples TRBV28 to TRBJ2-3, with 8 bases lining up with TRBD2. V lost 3 bases and J lost 5; bases outside the gene matches: 7. Germline CDR1 MDHEN, CDR2 SYDVKM. The length of the CDR3 is 15 residues. DNA for the CDR3: TGTGCCAGCAGTTTCCGGGGGGGCCCGGAAGATACGCAGTATTTT. Encoded protein: CASSFRGGPEDTQYF.

A word on this clone: Its ends do not fully match the called genes, so a read error is possible. The chain carries TRBV6-5 and TRBJ2-1, with 12 bases matching TRBD2. CDR3 size: 16 residues. Per germline, CDR1 MNHEY and CDR2 SVGAGI. CDR3 in DNA: TGTGCCAGCAGCTACTCTAGCGGGGGGGCCTACAATGAGCAGTTCTTC. Protein: CASSYSSGGAYNEQFF.

The V and J genes are TRBV3-1 (or the pseudogene TRBV3-2) and TRBJ2-1; no definite D call. Germline values: CDR1 LGHDT, CDR2 YNNKEL (reference sequence). This CDR3 is built from 11 residues. Trimming pared 6 bases from V and 8 bases from J, leaving 8 bases between. The CDR3 DNA reads as TGTGCCAGCAGGGGCGCCCATGAGCAGTTCTTC. It yields the protein CASRGAHEQFF.

In this sample, this clone turned up once. This chain joins TRBV10-1 and TRBJ2-1, with 10 bases matching TRBD2. This CDR3 has 15 amino acids. V shed 6 bases and J 3 bases; nucleotides not matched to a gene: 5. CDR1 is WNHNN, CDR2 SYGVQD, per germline (reference sequence). CDR3 protein: CASSASGGSYNEQFF. The CDR3 DNA is TGCGCCAGCAGCGCTAGCGGGGGAAGCTACAATGAGCAGTTCTTC.

The chain carries TRBV2 and TRBJ2-3; the match to TRBD2 covers 8 bases. V shed 6 bases and J 4 bases; nucleotides not matched to a gene: 9. The germline V gene encodes CDR1 SNHLY and CDR2 FYNNEI. This CDR3 has 15 residues. The CDR3: CASSPTAGGADTQYF. The CDR3 DNA is TGTGCCAGCAGCCCCACCGCGGGAGGTGCAGATACGCAGTATTTT.

The chain couples TRBV18 to TRBJ2-7; 8 nucleotides align to TRBD1. Germline V lookup: CDR1 KGHSH, CDR2 LQKENI. The CDR3 runs to 14 residues. The V and J ends lost 2 bases and 7 bases, in that order; junction bases with no gene match: 7. CDR3 nucleotides: TGTGCCAGCTCACCAGCCCGACAGGGGTGGGAGCAGTACTTC. This gives the protein CASSPARQGWEQYF.